These 20 T cell receptor beta chains share one sample of origin, sequenced in a study of human T cells and chemical hapten exposure. Stated time point: pre-sensitization, week 0. The treatment: therapeutic diphenylcyclopropenone sensitization with weekly scalp DPC. TCRdb ran MiXCR on the RACE reads and lists one entry per CDR3 protein. This table holds more than 300,000 distinct CDR3 sequences, 4.5% to 5.5% found once. Specimen: whole blood, collected in connection with sensitization to the hapten diphenylcyclopropenone (DPC). These receptor sequences come from a woman aged 45 to 65 with alopecia areata. Some clones in this sample may be carry-over from other donors' samples.

The chain carries TRBV30 and TRBJ2-7; 10 nucleotides match TRBD2. The V gene end was trimmed by 8 bases and the J gene end by 3 bases; junction bases not matched to a gene: 7. Germline CDR1 and CDR2: GTSNPN and SVGIG (reference sequence). The CDR3 covers 13 residues. CDR3 in DNA: TGTGCCGGCCCCTTAGCGGGGGGCTACGAGCAGTACTTC. Its translation is CAGPLAGGYEQYF.

This clonotype was detected ten times or more. The V gene is TRBV29-1, the J gene TRBJ2-7; TRBD1 matches at 8 bases. CDR1 SQVTM and CDR2 ANQGSEA come from the germline V gene. CDR3 size: 16 residues. With 4 bases clipped from V and 7 bases from J, the junction kept 18 bases outside the gene matches. The CDR3 here is CSVASGVAGGAREQYF. In DNA form, the CDR3 reads TGCAGCGTTGCGAGTGGGGTGGCAGGGGGCGCGAGGGAGCAGTACTTC.

The CDR3 loop reads CAGTREEGTEAFF. The CDR3 region has the DNA TGTGCCGGGACCCGGGAGGAGGGTACTGAAGCTTTCTTT. V gene TRBV2 combines with J gene TRBJ1-1, with D perhaps TRBD1 (5 bases). CDR1 and CDR2 from the germline V gene are SNHLY and FYNNEI. V was trimmed by 11 bases and J by 5 bases, leaving 18 bases between them. This CDR3 is 13 amino acids long. Filled out from reference TRBV2 and TRBJ1-1, the complete variable domain reads EPEVTQTPSHQVTQMGQEVILRCVPISNHLYFYWYRQILGQKVEFLVSFYNNEISEKSEIFDDQFSVERPDGSNFTLKIRSTKLEDSAMYFCAGTREEGTEAFFGQGTRLTVV.

This clonotype occurred many times. The chain links TRBV29-1 to TRBJ2-6; no clear D. The V and J ends lost 5 bases and 0 bases respectively, with 11 bases between them. The germline gives CDR1 SQVTM, CDR2 ANQGSEA. CDR3 length equals 15 residues. Written as DNA, the CDR3 is TGCAGCGTTAAAGGAGACGGCTCTGGGGCCAACGTCCTGACTTTC. Protein sequence: CSVKGDGSGANVLTF.

This clonotype turned up a few times. The chain couples TRBV11-2 to TRBJ1-1, with D possibly TRBD1 on 5 matching bases. The V gene's germline CDR1 is SGHAT and CDR2 FQNNGV. The CDR3 is 15 residues long. Trimming stripped 2 bases from V and 2 bases from J, with 12 bases between. The DNA of the CDR3 is TGTGCCAGCAGCTTAAGGTCAGGGTTAAACACTGAAGCTTTCTTT. The encoded protein is CASSLRSGLNTEAFF.

This clonotype was recorded a few times. The chain couples TRBV4-1 to TRBJ1-5; a weak D match, TRBD1 (5 bases). This CDR3 contains 16 residues. Germline V gene sequence: CDR1 MGHRA, CDR2 YSYEKL. V was trimmed by 1 base and J by 2 bases, leaving 12 bases between them. The CDR3 protein is CASSQGGTWGNQPQHF. In nucleotides, the CDR3 is TGCGCCAGCAGCCAAGGCGGGACGTGGGGCAATCAGCCCCAGCATTTT.

V gene TRBV12-3 or TRBV12-4 combines with J gene TRBJ1-1; D not resolved. The CDR3 spans 15 residues. The germline V and J ends were trimmed by 3 bases and 0 bases, with 11 bases remaining between them. CDR3 in amino acids: CASSLNGPLNTEAFF. The CDR3, as DNA: TGTGCCAGCAGTTTGAATGGTCCGTTGAACACTGAAGCTTTCTTT.

This clonotype has at least ten counts. CDR3 coding DNA: TGTGCCAGCAGCCCCCTCTACGGAAGGGGAGGCGAGCAGTACTTC. It translates to CASSPLYGRGGEQYF. The rearrangement joins TRBV12-3 or TRBV12-4 to TRBJ2-7; possible D gene TRBD2, 6 bases. V lost 6 bases and J lost 6, with 21 bases in between. This CDR3 comprises 15 residues.

The chain carries TRBV2 and TRBJ2-1; TRBD2 matches at 8 bases. The V segment lost 8 bases and the J segment 3 bases; nucleotides outside the gene matches: 6. The CDR3 has 14 amino acids. The V gene's germline CDR1 is SNHLY and CDR2 FYNNEI. In DNA, the CDR3 is TGTGCCAGCCCACTAGCGGAGAGCTACAATGAGCAGTTCTTC. This encodes CASPLAESYNEQFF.

The table lists this clonotype with a few counts. The chain recombines TRBV5-1 with TRBJ1-1; D perhaps matches TRBD1 (6 bases). From germline, CDR1 is SGHRS and CDR2 YFSETQ. The CDR3 covers 15 residues. The V gene lost 4 bases and the J gene lost 6 bases, with 19 bases spanning the gap. The CDR3 DNA sequence: TGCGCCAGCAGCGCGATACAGGGTCAGAGGGCTGAAGCTTTCTTT. This translates into CASSAIQGQRAEAFF.

This clonotype was observed at least ten times. The V and J genes are TRBV12-3 or TRBV12-4 and TRBJ2-1, with 10 bases fitting TRBD2. CDR3 length: 16 residues. V lost 4 bases, J lost 6 bases, and 9 bases stayed unmatched. DNA for the CDR3: TGTGCCAGCAGTTCCCTTCTAGCGGGGGAGAGCAATGAGCAGTTCTTC. It encodes CASSSLLAGESNEQFF.

This clonotype was seen repeatedly, ten times or more. This chain connects TRBV12-3 or TRBV12-4 to TRBJ1-1, with 7 bases matching TRBD1. The CDR3 is made up of 14 amino acids. The trim removed 5 bases at V and 5 bases at J, leaving 8 bases unmatched. The CDR3 nucleotides read TGTGCCAGCAGTCCGCAGGGGGGAGTAACTGAAGCTTTCTTT. It is translated as CASSPQGGVTEAFF.

This clonotype was seen a handful of times. CDR3 nucleotide sequence: TGTGCCAGCAGTTTAATCCCCCTCGCGGGAGCGGTAGATACGCAGTATTTT. Translating it yields CASSLIPLAGAVDTQYF. This chain links TRBV12-3 or TRBV12-4 with TRBJ2-3; 7 bases fit TRBD2. CDR3 length: 17 amino acids. V dropped 2 bases and J dropped 5; count of bases not matched to a gene: 13.

The table lists this clonotype with many counts. The CDR3 here is CASSTPRREVTDTQYF. Here the CDR3 DNA reads TGTGCCAGCAGTACCCCCAGGCGGGAGGTCACAGATACGCAGTATTTT. The chain uses TRBV6-2 or TRBV6-3 and TRBJ2-3; TRBD2 aligns across 8 bases. Germline V CDR1 and CDR2: MNHEY, SVGEGT. CDR3 length equals 16 residues. Trimming took 5 bases from V and 2 from J; bases not matched to a gene: 9.

This chain links TRBV18 with TRBJ1-3, with 8 bases that match TRBD1. CDR1 and CDR2 from the germline V gene are KGHSH and LQKENI. The CDR3 is 14 residues long. After removal of 9 bases from V and 0 bases from J, the junction contained 4 bases not matched to a gene. The CDR3 DNA reads as TGTGCCAGTCGACAGGGGCTCTCTGGAAACACCATATATTTT. This gives the protein CASRQGLSGNTIYF. The entire variable domain, with the rest obtained from reference TRBV18 and TRBJ1-3, is as follows: NAGVMQNPRHLVRRRGQEARLRCSPMKGHSHVYWYRQLPEEGLKFMVYLQKENIIDESGMPKERFSAEFPKEGPSILRIQQVVRGDSAAYFCASRQGLSGNTIYFGEGSWLTVV.

Many counts were recorded for this clonotype. The chain joins TRBV29-1 to TRBJ2-1, with TRBD1 as a possible D gene (6 bases). The V end was cut by 6 bases, the J end by 5 bases, with 11 bases between. Germline V gene lookup returns CDR1 SQVTM and CDR2 ANQGSEA. The CDR3 has 12 amino acids. The CDR3 here is CSVDSLHNEQFF. The CDR3 DNA reads TGCAGCGTGGACAGCCTCCACAATGAGCAGTTCTTC.

This clonotype occurred many times. This rearrangement joins TRBV9 to TRBJ2-1; TRBD2 aligns across 8 bases. Germline lookup yields CDR1 SGDLS and CDR2 YYNGEE. V lost 0 bases to trimming and J lost 8 bases; unmatched junction nucleotides: 10. The CDR3 contains 16 residues. DNA of the CDR3: TGTGCCAGCAGCGTAGGGTCCGGGAGGGTCTCACATGAGCAGTTCTTC. This translates into CASSVGSGRVSHEQFF.

This clonotype appeared many times. The rearrangement uses TRBV27 and TRBJ1-1; the D gene is possibly TRBD1 (5 bases). V shed 0 bases and J shed 4 bases, with 12 bases lying between them. The CDR3 is 15 amino acids. Germline CDR1 is MNHEY and CDR2 is SMNVEV (reference sequence). This CDR3 reads CASSLSAGAGTEAFF. Here the CDR3 DNA reads TGTGCCAGCAGTTTATCAGCTGGGGCGGGCACTGAAGCTTTCTTT.

This clonotype was picked up many times. The chain has TRBV10-3 and TRBJ2-7; D is possibly TRBD2 (6 bases). This CDR3 contains 13 residues. Deletions cut 6 bases from V and 3 bases from J, with 12 bases between. From germline, CDR1 is ENHRY and CDR2 SYGVKD. CDR3 sequence: CAISDVGGYEQYF. In DNA, the CDR3 is TGTGCCATCAGCGACGTCGGGGGCTACGAGCAGTACTTC.

At least ten counts were recorded for this clonotype. This chain connects TRBV7-3 to TRBJ2-1; D assignment may be TRBD1 or TRBD2 (5 bases each). Between the trimmed V and J ends, which lost 5 bases and 1 base, there was a span of 15 bases. Germline V gene sequence: CDR1 SGHTA, CDR2 FQGTGA. The CDR3 contains 16 residues. The CDR3 nucleotides read TGTGCCAGCAGCCCAAGTCTGGGGGTTTCCTACAATGAGCAGTTCTTC. Translated, it gives CASSPSLGVSYNEQFF.